The clone carrying this TCR beta chain occurred many times. CDR1 is MGHRA, CDR2 YSYEKL, per germline. Losses at the gene ends were 6 bases for V and 7 bases for J; bases not matched to a gene: 2. The CDR3 is 13 amino acids. Time point noted: patch test 3, about 24 weeks after DPC sensitization. Treatment described: therapeutic diphenylcyclopropenone sensitization with weekly scalp DPC. Original processing methods: Samples held a median of approximately 96,000 TCRs, range 23,224–690,600. TCRdb called the RACE reads again in MiXCR, with one record for every CDR3 protein. The V and J calls, along with clone size, are taken from TCRdb and not from the paper's own processing. Of about 160,000 distinct CDR3 sequences listed, about 30% were seen once; the top ten hold approximately 2.3%. The sample is drawn from a study of human T cells and chemical hapten exposure.

The chain has TRBV4-1 and TRBJ2-1; 11 bases agree with TRBD2. This TCR was sampled from a young woman with alopecia areata. Some clones in this sample may be carry-over from other donors' samples. The starting material was whole blood, obtained in connection with sensitization to the hapten diphenylcyclopropenone (DPC). The CDR3 protein is CASRVAGGNEQFF. The CDR3 DNA reads as TGCGCCAGCAGAGTAGCGGGAGGGAATGAGCAGTTCTTC.